The present T cell receptor (beta chain) was sequenced within a study of post-analysis software for immune sequencing data. Prepared libraries of TCR beta cDNA carried unique molecular identifiers. Researchers reported 400,000 to 600,000 cDNA molecules coming from about 0.98 to 11 million T cells. MiXCR was run by TCRdb on the PCR reads, yielding one entry per CDR3 protein. The sample includes 700,000 to 800,000 distinct CDR3 sequences, 25% to 30% seen only once; the top ten take more than 0.45%. Whole-study findings and limits: Patients showed TRBV5-6, TRBV5-1 and TRBV20-1 among 4 or 5 TRBV segments more frequent than in controls. A significant reduction in normalized Chao1 diversity was observed in multiple sclerosis patients versus controls.

The CDR3 length is 18 residues. Germline CDR1 MNHEY, CDR2 SVGEGT. Germline trimming cut 6 bases from V and 5 bases from J; bases unmatched to any gene: 17. This clonotype was detected a few times. The antigen is unknown. The source of this sequence is a girl between 10 and 17 years old with multiple sclerosis. The rearrangement links TRBV6-2 or TRBV6-3 to TRBJ1-5; 9 bases map to TRBD1. The source material was blood. The CDR3 DNA follows: TGTGCCAGCAGATCGTGGCGCTCGGGACAGGGTATTGATCAGCCCCAGCATTTT. Protein sequence: CASRSWRSGQGIDQPQHF.